Ten or more counts support the clone carrying this TCR beta chain. The antigen is not known. This entry belongs to a study of breast tumors, draining lymph nodes, adjacent tissues. Study findings and constraints: Tumor TCR diversity was below lymph nodes but above nontumor tissue. Findings are consistent with lymph node origin and intratumoral expansion of most tumor T cells. Luminal-like breast cancer showed significantly higher tumor–nontumor repertoire similarity than basal-like.

The lymph nodes were axillary draining lymph nodes from breast cancer patients. One entry per CDR3 protein, called by TCRdb with MiXCR from the multiplex PCR reads. The data hold about 130,000 distinct CDR3 sequences, with 21% observed a single time. The germline CDR1 and CDR2 sequences are DFQATT and SNEGSKA (reference sequence). This CDR3 spans 13 amino acids. With 6 bases removed from V and 5 bases from J, the gap between germline ends came to 15 bases. The sample comprised axillary lymph node tissue. This rearrangement joins TRBV20-1 to TRBJ2-3; D tentatively reads TRBD1 or TRBD2 (5 bases each). The receptor comes from a female donor with breast cancer. Some clones in this sample may be carry-over from other donors' samples. The CDR3 DNA sequence: TGCAGTGCAAGTCGGGACCCGGTAGATACGCAGTATTTT. This sequence encodes CSASRDPVDTQYF.